The clone carrying this T cell receptor (beta chain) was detected a few times. This CDR3 has 14 residues. The junction had 8 bases not matched to a gene; V was cut back by 8 bases and J by 6 bases. Looked up from germline, CDR1 is LNHDA and CDR2 is SQIVND (reference sequence). TCRdb's copy holds only in-frame clones and misses some; the assay was immunoSEQ multiplex PCR. The sample includes 150,000 to 200,000 clones, 94% of them seen just once. This record comes from a study of blood T cell repertoires in COVID-19. Across the study: T cells, B-cell-depleted T cells, or PBMCs provided the cDNA or gDNA that served as material.

Seattle enrolled patients during active infection and tracked them longitudinally. The chain couples TRBV19 to TRBJ2-7; 12 bases map to TRBD2. The sequenced sample consisted of peripheral blood. The TCR sequence derives from a man younger than 40 with COVID-19, enrolled during active disease. The CDR3 DNA follows: TGTGCCAGTGGGACTAGCGGGTCCATAGGCGAGCAGTACTTC. It codes for CASGTSGSIGEQYF.